These 13 T cell receptor beta chains were all obtained from the same sample, sequenced in a study of CD8 T cells in Susac syndrome (dated by TCRdb to between 2019 and 2020). Library generation was performed with the immunoSEQ multiplex PCR assay. RNA was extracted using the RNeasy kit, and roughly 0.5 to 1 microgram was reverse transcribed with random hexamers. Using fastp at Q25 and MiXCR, TCRdb reprocessed the public reads and kept productive beta chains. Every CDR3 protein is listed once, alongside the most common genes and DNA of its rows. This sample gives about 240,000 distinct CDR3 sequences in total; approximately 95% of them show up just once. The top ten clones comprise about 0.1% of the sample. The sequencing input was CD4+ T cells from PBMCs. Receptors were obtained from a human donor with Susac syndrome.

The V call is TRBV30, the J call TRBJ2-2; TRBD2 aligns across 9 bases. V lost 8 bases, J lost 8 bases, and 12 bases stayed unmatched. The CDR3 has 14 residues. Germline CDR1 and CDR2: GTSNPN and SVGIG (reference sequence). In DNA form, the CDR3 reads TGTGCCCATCCAGGGGTAGCGGGAGCTGGGGAGCTGTTTTTT. It yields the protein CAHPGVAGAGELFF.

CDR3 coding DNA: TGTGCCAGCACCCAACACGGAGCGGGAGTGGCCTACAATGAGCAGTTCTTC. Translating it yields CASTQHGAGVAYNEQFF. V and J are TRBV6-1 and TRBJ2-1, with 8 bases matching TRBD2. The CDR3 loop spans 17 amino acids. The V and J ends lost 7 bases and 2 bases, in that order; junction bases with no gene match: 13. Per germline, CDR1 MNHNS and CDR2 SASEGT.

The gene calls are TRBV20-1 and TRBJ2-1; TRBD2 matches at 7 bases. Germline V CDR1 and CDR2: DFQATT, SNEGSKA (reference sequence). The CDR3 contains 15 residues. Losses at the gene ends were 3 bases for V and 9 bases for J; bases not matched to a gene: 14. The CDR3 sequence: CSARGRTSLSGEQFF. The CDR3 DNA is TGCAGTGCTAGGGGAAGGACTAGTTTATCGGGTGAGCAGTTCTTC.

This rearrangement joins TRBV20-1 to TRBJ2-7, with 12 bases fitting TRBD2. The CDR3 is 16 amino acids. Germline CDR1 reads DFQATT; CDR2 reads SNEGSKA (reference sequence). V lost 3 bases, J lost 7 bases, and 13 bases stayed unmatched. Here the CDR3 reads CSARKPGLAGSMEQYF. Written as DNA, the CDR3 is TGCAGTGCTAGGAAACCCGGACTAGCGGGATCCATGGAGCAGTACTTC.

The chain couples TRBV4-1 to TRBJ1-2; D gene uncertain. Germline-derived CDR1 and CDR2 are MGHRA and YSYEKL. The germline V and J ends were trimmed by 2 bases and 0 bases, with 10 bases remaining between them. The CDR3 extends over 15 amino acids. In nucleotides, the CDR3 is TGCGCCAGCAGCCAACCCGGGAGTCCTAACTATGGCTACACCTTC. This codes for CASSQPGSPNYGYTF.

The rearrangement uses TRBV6-6 and TRBJ2-7; 7 nucleotides line up with TRBD1. Per the germline V gene, CDR1 is MNHNY and CDR2 is SVGAGI (reference sequence). The CDR3 extends over 15 amino acids. With 5 bases clipped from V and 2 bases from J, the junction kept 9 bases outside the gene matches. In DNA form, the CDR3 reads TGTGCCAGCAGTCCCCGGACAGGCGCGACCTACGAGCAGTACTTC. Translation: CASSPRTGATYEQYF.

This chain connects TRBV24-1 to TRBJ2-1; D perhaps matches TRBD2 (5 bases). V was pared by 9 bases and J by 1 base, with 15 bases between. The CDR3 has 15 amino acids. Per germline, CDR1 KGHDR and CDR2 SFDVKD. The CDR3 DNA reads as TGTGCCACCGGAGTGGGGAGAGGGTCCTACAATGAGCAGTTCTTC. Its protein product is CATGVGRGSYNEQFF.

This clonotype was picked up one time. This sequence joins TRBV20-1 and TRBJ2-5, with 10 bases identical to TRBD2. The germline CDR1 and CDR2 sequences are DFQATT and SNEGSKA (reference sequence). This CDR3 is built from 17 residues. The ends lost 6 bases at V and 4 bases at J; junction bases unmatched: 17. This chain's CDR3 is CSATGTVLAGTRETQYF. CDR3 bases: TGCAGTGCCACCGGGACGGTACTAGCGGGGACAAGAGAGACCCAGTACTTC.

The DNA for the CDR3 is TGTGCCTGGATCCGGGACTATTACAATGAGCAGTTCTTC. It encodes CAWIRDYYNEQFF. This chain connects TRBV30 to TRBJ2-1; TRBD2 matches 7 bases. The ends lost 4 bases at V and 4 bases at J; junction bases unmatched: 4. Germline V gives CDR1 GTSNPN, CDR2 SVGIG (reference sequence). The CDR3 contains 13 residues. The full variable domain, with the rest looked up from reference TRBV30 and TRBJ2-1, is SQTIHQWPATLVQPVGSPLSLECTVEGTSNPNLYWYRQAAGRGLQLLFYSVGIGQISSEVPQNLSASRPQDRQFILSSKKLLLSDSGFYLCAWIRDYYNEQFFGPGTRLTVL.

J is TRBJ2-5 and V is TRBV9; D uncertain. The V gene lost 1 base and the J gene lost 4 bases, with 11 bases spanning the gap. Germline CDR1 is SGDLS and CDR2 is YYNGEE. The CDR3 covers 14 residues. In DNA, the CDR3 is TGTGCCAGCAGCGTATCGGTGCATGGAGAGACCCAGTACTTC. Amino acids: CASSVSVHGETQYF.

The chain carries TRBV20-1 and TRBJ1-1; weak D call: TRBD1 (5 bases). Germline CDR1 DFQATT, CDR2 SNEGSKA (reference sequence). The CDR3 extends over 15 amino acids. V was clipped by 1 base and J by 5 bases, with 17 bases between them. In nucleotides, the CDR3 is TGCAGTGCTAGAGCTCAAAAGGGGAGGTGGACTGAAGCTTTCTTT. Translation gives CSARAQKGRWTEAFF.

This sequence joins TRBV29-1 and TRBJ2-5, with TRBD1 as a possible D gene (6 bases). Germline V CDR1 and CDR2: SQVTM, ANQGSEA. The CDR3 has 14 amino acids. Trimming left V 3 bases short and J 4 bases short, with 15 bases between. CDR3 loop: CSVEGQGSGETQYF. The CDR3 DNA reads TGCAGCGTTGAGGGGCAGGGGTCAGGAGAGACCCAGTACTTC.

The chain uses TRBV20-1 and TRBJ2-3, with D perhaps matching TRBD1 (6 bases). CDR1 is DFQATT and CDR2 is SNEGSKA in the germline V gene (reference sequence). V lost 5 bases, J lost 4 bases, and 10 bases lay in between. The CDR3 loop spans 12 amino acids. The chain's CDR3 is CSAGRQADTQYF. The CDR3 DNA reads as TGCAGTGCTGGCCGACAGGCAGATACGCAGTATTTT.